This T cell receptor (beta chain) emerged from a study of T cells in Graves' hyperthyroidism and ophthalmopathy. This clonotype has ten or more counts. In making diagnoses, clinical symptoms, serum thyroxine and TRAb, thyroid ultrasound and orbital computed tomography were all used. The CDR3 runs to 13 residues. Germline CDR1 GTSNPN, CDR2 SVGIG (reference sequence). Trimming cost V 1 base and J 7 bases, with 11 bases left between them. From RNA transcripts, TCR beta CDR3 regions were amplified. Primed by the HTBI set, a first-round RT-PCR was run on the TCR CDR3. TCRdb re-derived calls from the multiplex PCR reads in MiXCR, one entry per CDR3 protein. The sample comprises 550,000 to 850,000 distinct CDR3 sequences, under 20% of which are singletons, and about a sixth rests with the top ten.

This sequence joins TRBV30 and TRBJ1-5, with D unresolved. The TCR comes from a woman in her forties or fifties with Graves' hyperthyroidism that later progressed to Graves' ophthalmopathy. Input material: blood. The CDR3 DNA sequence: TGTGCCTGGAGTGAAGAGGGCAGGCAGCCCCAGCATTTT. Translating gives CAWSEEGRQPQHF. Together with reference TRBV30 and TRBJ1-5, the CDR3 gives the full variable domain: SQTIHQWPATLVQPVGSPLSLECTVEGTSNPNLYWYRQAAGRGLQLLFYSVGIGQISSEVPQNLSASRPQDRQFILSSKKLLLSDSGFYLCAWSEEGRQPQHFGDGTRLSIL.